The 28 T cell receptor beta chains below come from one sample, sequenced in a study of T-cell reconstitution after alpha-beta-depleted transplantation in children. The library targeted TCRbeta and was prepared with unique molecular identifiers. From the PCR reads, TCRdb called clonotypes with MiXCR, one entry per CDR3 protein. The table shows fewer than 550,000 distinct CDR3 sequences, with approximately 10% occurring only once. Sample: PBMCs, mostly from graft donor cells, taken 180 days after TCRalphabeta/CD19-depleted stem cell transplant. Receptors were obtained from a female patient under 10 years old who had a stem cell transplant for aplastic anemia, so the T cells may come from the graft donor.

This clonotype was seen a few times. The chain employs TRBV6-1 and TRBJ1-5; TRBD1 matches 7 bases. Trimming cost V 6 bases and J 6 bases; bases outside gene matches: 11. The CDR3 loop spans 15 amino acids. CDR1 and CDR2 from the germline V gene are MNHNS and SASEGT. This CDR3 is CASRSGRGGIQPQHF. As DNA, the CDR3 is TGTGCCAGCAGGTCGGGCAGGGGGGGGATTCAGCCCCAGCATTTT.

The rearrangement joins TRBV7-9 to TRBJ2-7, with D possibly TRBD1 on 6 matching bases. Trimming cost V 3 bases and J 6 bases, with 15 bases left between them. CDR3 length equals 14 residues. CDR1 is SEHNR, CDR2 FQNEAQ, per germline (reference sequence). CDR3: CASSFGVRGGEQYF. CDR3 in DNA: TGTGCCAGCAGCTTTGGGGTCAGGGGTGGCGAGCAGTACTTC.

This clonotype was observed at least ten times. The chain combines TRBV5-1 with TRBJ2-1; TRBD2 matches 8 bases. With 2 bases clipped from V and 8 bases from J, the junction kept 15 bases outside the gene matches. Per germline, CDR1 SGHRS and CDR2 YFSETQ. The CDR3 consists of 17 residues. CDR3 loop: CASSFWWREVVRHEQFF. The CDR3 nucleotides are TGCGCCAGCAGCTTCTGGTGGCGGGAGGTCGTTAGGCATGAGCAGTTCTTC.

In this sample, this clonotype turned up many times. V is TRBV29-1 and J is TRBJ2-2; D is uncertain. CDR1 SQVTM and CDR2 ANQGSEA come from the germline V gene. Trimming removed 6 bases at V and 9 bases at J, with 17 bases between. The CDR3 consists of 13 residues. The CDR3 region has the DNA TGCAGCGTCTCCGGACCGGGCAGGAGGGAGCTGTTTTTT. This encodes CSVSGPGRRELFF.

This clonotype was detected only a few times. This chain joins TRBV19 and TRBJ2-7, with 8 bases aligning to TRBD2. CDR1 is LNHDA and CDR2 is SQIVND in the germline V gene (reference sequence). The CDR3 sequence is 16 residues long. The junction had 7 bases not matched to a gene; V was cut back by 3 bases and J by 0 bases. The chain's CDR3 is CASSMKAGGSSYEQYV. For the CDR3, the DNA is TGTGCCAGTAGTATGAAGGCGGGAGGTTCCTCCTACGAGCAGTACGTC.

The rearrangement links TRBV6-5 to TRBJ2-3; 10 nucleotides align to TRBD2. V gave up 4 bases and J gave up 3 bases; unmatched junction bases: 4. The CDR3 has 15 residues. CDR1 MNHEY and CDR2 SVGAGI come from the germline V gene. This chain's CDR3 is CASSFGLAVTDTQYF. The CDR3 DNA reads TGTGCCAGCAGTTTTGGACTAGCGGTTACAGATACGCAGTATTTT.

This clonotype was observed a handful of times. The chain couples TRBV29-1 to TRBJ2-3; 10 bases line up with TRBD2. Germline loops: CDR1 SQVTM, CDR2 ANQGSEA. The trim removed 6 bases at V and 0 bases at J, leaving 3 bases unmatched. The CDR3 contains 14 residues. The CDR3 DNA reads as TGCAGCGTAGCGACTAGCGGGAGCACAGATACGCAGTATTTT. Its translation: CSVATSGSTDTQYF.

This sequence joins TRBV5-1 and TRBJ2-2; 9 positions agree with TRBD2. The V gene end was trimmed by 0 bases and the J gene end by 4 bases; junction bases not matched to a gene: 4. Germline CDR1 reads SGHRS; CDR2 reads YFSETQ. CDR3 size: 16 residues. CDR3 DNA: TGCGCCAGCAGCTTGGATACTAGCGGGCCCACCGGGGAGCTGTTTTTT. Translation: CASSLDTSGPTGELFF.

J is TRBJ1-5 and V is TRBV7-2; D call uncertain. CDR1 and CDR2 (germline): SGHTA, FQGNSA. V lost 4 bases and J lost 2, with 18 bases in between. CDR3 length: 17 residues. The CDR3 reads CASSSWGALEGNQPQHF. DNA of the CDR3: TGTGCCAGCAGCTCATGGGGTGCCCTTGAGGGCAATCAGCCCCAGCATTTT.

The gene calls are TRBV10-3 and TRBJ2-7; TRBD2 matches 10 bases. V shed 6 bases and J 0 bases; nucleotides not matched to a gene: 11. The CDR3 is 17 residues long. Germline V gene lookup returns CDR1 ENHRY and CDR2 SYGVKD. The CDR3 region is CAISASSSSGSSYEQYF. The CDR3 DNA reads TGTGCCATCAGCGCCTCGAGTTCTAGCGGGAGCTCCTACGAGCAGTACTTC.

This clonotype was picked up many times. The chain carries TRBV29-1 and TRBJ2-5; D may be TRBD2 (5 bases). V was trimmed by 6 bases and J by 9 bases, leaving 11 bases between them. This CDR3 region has 10 residues. The V gene's germline CDR1 is SQVTM and CDR2 ANQGSEA. The CDR3 loop reads CSVLSVAQYF. In DNA form, the CDR3 reads TGCAGCGTCCTTAGCGTGGCCCAGTACTTC. The complete variable domain, with remaining parts taken from reference TRBV29-1 and TRBJ2-5, reads SAVISQKPSRDICQRGTSLTIQCQVDSQVTMMFWYRQQPGQSLTLIATANQGSEATYESGFVIDKFPISRPNLTFSTLTVSNMSPEDSSIYLCSVLSVAQYFGPGTRLLVL.

This sequence joins TRBV5-6 and TRBJ2-7, with TRBD2 matching 8 bases. CDR3 length: 13 residues. J was trimmed by 12 bases and V by 4 bases; bases with no gene match: 12. CDR1 and CDR2 (germline): SGHDT, YYEEEE. The CDR3 DNA follows: TGTGCCAGCAGCCCGGGGGGGCAAGTACGGGGGTACTTC. As protein: CASSPGGQVRGYF.

This clonotype turned up a few times. The chain recombines TRBV4-3 with TRBJ1-1; no definite D call. Germline CDR1 reads LGHNA; CDR2 reads YSLEER. Trimming pared 3 bases from V and 3 bases from J, leaving 8 bases between. The CDR3 contains 13 residues. The CDR3 DNA reads as TGCGCCAGCAGCCAGGAAGGACACACTGAAGCTTTCTTT. This codes for CASSQEGHTEAFF.

This chain links TRBV7-8 with TRBJ2-1, with 13 bases identical to TRBD2. The CDR3 consists of 15 residues. The V segment lost 3 bases and the J segment 8 bases; nucleotides outside the gene matches: 4. Germline V gives CDR1 SGHVS, CDR2 FQNEAQ. CDR3 DNA: TGTGCCAGCAGCTTCGGACTAGCGGGAGACTATGAGCAGTTCTTC. This encodes CASSFGLAGDYEQFF.

This clonotype was seen only a few times. The chain combines TRBV15 with TRBJ1-3; D call uncertain. Trimming removed 0 bases at V and 0 bases at J, with 6 bases between. CDR1 LNHNV and CDR2 YYDKDF come from the germline V gene (reference sequence). This CDR3 has 15 amino acids. CDR3 in amino acids: CATSRDAGSGNTIYF. The DNA for the CDR3 is TGTGCCACCAGCAGAGATGCCGGCTCTGGAAACACCATATATTTT.

The table lists this clonotype with a few counts. The chain joins TRBV7-9 to TRBJ2-1; TRBD2 agrees at 7 bases. This CDR3 has 13 residues. In germline, CDR1 is SEHNR, CDR2 FQNEAQ (reference sequence). J was trimmed by 7 bases and V by 3 bases; bases with no gene match: 3. The CDR3 spells CASSFPGGNEQFF. CDR3 in DNA: TGTGCCAGCAGCTTTCCGGGAGGAAATGAGCAGTTCTTC.

V is TRBV5-6 and J is TRBJ2-1, with a possible D match to TRBD2 (6 bases). V lost 4 bases and J 3 bases, leaving 17 bases between the germline ends. Germline lookup yields CDR1 SGHDT and CDR2 YYEEEE. The CDR3 runs 16 residues. The chain's CDR3 is CASSPDRDLRYNEQFF. The CDR3 nucleotides are TGTGCCAGCAGCCCGGACCGGGACTTACGCTACAATGAGCAGTTCTTC.

This clonotype showed up just a few times. This chain uses TRBV12-3 or TRBV12-4 with TRBJ2-7, with D perhaps matching TRBD1 or TRBD2 (6 bases each). This CDR3 has 13 residues. V lost 6 bases and J 0 bases, leaving 9 bases between the germline ends. CDR3 sequence reads: CASSPGASYEQYV. The DNA for the CDR3 is TGTGCCAGCAGCCCGGGGGCCTCCTACGAGCAGTACGTC.

Notes on this clonotype: This may be a read error: a much more frequent sequence differs by one nucleotide. The chain links TRBV7-2 to TRBJ2-2; 7 bases are shared with TRBD2. From germline, CDR1 is SGHTA and CDR2 FQGNSA. The CDR3 length is 17 residues. V lost 3 bases and J lost 5; bases outside the gene matches: 12. The CDR3 DNA reads TGTGCCAGCAGCTTTGGGGGACTACCGGTTCCAACCGGGGAGCTGTTTTTT. This sequence encodes CASSFGGLPVPTGELFF.

The chain carries TRBV24-1 and TRBJ2-2; D is undetermined. The germline gives CDR1 KGHDR, CDR2 SFDVKD. The CDR3 is 14 amino acids. The ends were cut back, 3 bases at V and 5 bases at J, with 9 bases in the middle. The CDR3: CATSDLWLTGELFF. DNA for the CDR3: TGTGCCACCAGTGATCTTTGGCTTACCGGGGAGCTGTTTTTT.

This clonotype was counted a few times. The chain links TRBV4-3 to TRBJ2-1, with D possibly being TRBD2 (6 bases). V shed 0 bases and J shed 7 bases, with 16 bases lying between them. The germline CDR1 and CDR2 sequences are LGHNA and YSLEER. This CDR3 is 16 amino acids long. In DNA, the CDR3 is TGCGCCAGCAGCCAAGAAAAGGTGCCGGGAGAGAATGAGCAGTTCTTC. Translated: CASSQEKVPGENEQFF.

Of note for this clonotype: In this CDR3 the conserved last residue, phenylalanine or tryptophan, is missing, so a read error is likely. The chain carries TRBV7-2 and TRBJ2-5; D remains unclear. Between the trimmed V and J ends, which lost 3 bases and 1 base, there was a span of 9 bases. The CDR3 runs 14 residues. Per the germline V gene, CDR1 is SGHTA and CDR2 is FQGNSA. This chain's CDR3 is CASSFARSQETQYL. For the CDR3, the DNA is TGTGCCAGCAGCTTCGCTCGCTCCCAAGAGACCCAGTACTTG.

The genes are TRBV5-1 and TRBJ2-3, with unresolved D. The CDR3 length is 14 residues. Germline V CDR1 and CDR2: SGHRS, YFSETQ. V lost 1 base and J lost 2, with 8 bases in between. CDR3 DNA sequence: TGCGCCAGCAGCTTGAATGGGGACACAGATACGCAGTATTTT. Translation: CASSLNGDTDTQYF. The full variable domain, in which reference TRBV5-1 and TRBJ2-3 provide the parts outside the CDR3, is KAGVTQTPRYLIKTRGQQVTLSCSPISGHRSVSWYQQTPGQGLQFLFEYFSETQRNKGNFPGRFSGRQFSNSRSEMNVSTLELGDSALYLCASSLNGDTDTQYFGPGTRLTVL.

The CDR3 is CSARAPGRGKLFF. The CDR3, as DNA: TGCAGTGCTAGAGCTCCAGGGCGAGGAAAACTGTTTTTT. The V call is TRBV20-1, the J call TRBJ1-4; D possibly corresponds to TRBD1 (5 bases). The CDR3 is 13 amino acids. Trimming took 1 base from V and 10 from J, leaving 13 bases between them. Germline CDR1 DFQATT, CDR2 SNEGSKA (reference sequence).

This clonotype has more than one count but fewer than ten. The chain uses TRBV19 and TRBJ1-1; D perhaps matches TRBD1 (5 bases). This CDR3 is built from 14 residues. Trimming took 4 bases from V and 1 from J, leaving 10 bases between them. Germline CDR1 is LNHDA and CDR2 is SQIVND (reference sequence). The CDR3 region has the DNA TGTGCCAGTAGTAAGGACATCGGGAACACTGAAGCTTTCTTT. Its protein product is CASSKDIGNTEAFF.

This clonotype showed up just a few times. The chain uses TRBV28 and TRBJ2-7; D is possibly TRBD1 (5 bases). There are 10 residues in the CDR3. V was pared by 7 bases and J by 7 bases, with 8 bases between. Per germline, CDR1 MDHEN and CDR2 SYDVKM. The CDR3 DNA is TGTGCCAGCAAGAAGGGGGAGCAGTACTTC. Translation: CASKKGEQYF.

This clonotype was seen more than once but under ten times. The V and J genes are TRBV6-5 and TRBJ2-2, with 7 bases aligning to TRBD1. In germline, CDR1 is MNHEY, CDR2 SVGAGI. The CDR3 sequence is 14 residues long. V lost 5 bases and J lost 6; bases outside the gene matches: 6. The chain's CDR3 is CASSTITGAGELFF. The CDR3 region has the DNA TGTGCCAGCAGTACTATTACAGGGGCCGGGGAGCTGTTTTTT.

This clonotype was found many times. The chain couples TRBV5-6 to TRBJ2-7; TRBD2 agrees at 9 bases. Trimming removed 4 bases from V and 0 bases from J; junction bases left unmatched: 2. The CDR3 loop spans 14 amino acids. Germline values: CDR1 SGHDT, CDR2 YYEEEE. For the CDR3, the DNA is TGTGCCAGCAGCCCGACTAGCGGCTCCTACGAGCAGTACTTC. Translation: CASSPTSGSYEQYF. The variable domain in full, with the rest retrieved from reference TRBV5-6 and TRBJ2-7, is DAGVTQSPTHLIKTRGQQVTLRCSPKSGHDTVSWYQQALGQGPQFIFQYYEEEERQRGNFPDRFSGHQFPNYSSELNVNALLLGDSALYLCASSPTSGSYEQYFGPGTRLTVT.